These 32 T cell receptor beta chains were all obtained from the same sample, sequenced in a study of regulatory T cells in long-lasting Graves disease. Described time point: persistent/refractory GD, antithyroid drugs over 5 years with positive TRAb. Generation of the TCR library employed RNA extracted from PBMCs. HTBI primers from iRepertoire and Arm-PCR of CDR3 regions yielded the TCR beta libraries. TCRdb analysed the multiplex PCR reads with MiXCR anew, one entry per CDR3 protein. The sample has over 650,000 distinct CDR3 sequences, 25% to 35% seen once; the top ten hold around 42%. This specimen was peripheral blood mononuclear cells (PBMCs), taken when the disease was refractory, from a patient treated with antithyroid drugs. Source of these receptors: a female donor with Graves disease.

Ten or more counts support this clonotype. This chain links TRBV28 with TRBJ1-2; 7 bases fit TRBD1. The germline gives CDR1 MDHEN, CDR2 SYDVKM. This CDR3 region has 14 residues. V lost 5 bases, J lost 2 bases, and 5 bases stayed unmatched. DNA for the CDR3: TGTGCCAGCAGTGGGACAGCGAAAAACTATGGCTACACCTTC. Its protein product is CASSGTAKNYGYTF.

This clonotype was seen a few times. The J gene is TRBJ1-5, the V gene TRBV7-2; TRBD1 is a possible D gene (6 bases). The CDR3 totals 15 residues. V was shortened by 3 bases and J by 8 bases, with 17 bases between the two germline ends. Germline lookup yields CDR1 SGHTA and CDR2 FQGNSA. The CDR3 reads CASSLDGLKGEPQHF. DNA for the CDR3: TGTGCCAGCAGCTTGGATGGGCTAAAGGGGGAGCCCCAGCATTTT.

Remarks on this clonotype: Since a much larger clone is just one base distant, this may be a read error. CDR3: CASDYGAGNKNSPLHF. CDR3 DNA: TGTGCCAGCGACTACGGAGCAGGGAATAAGAATTCACCCCTCCACTTT. The chain links TRBV9 to TRBJ1-6, with D maybe TRBD1 (5 bases). V gave up 7 bases and J gave up 7 bases, with 21 bases separating them. Looked up from germline, CDR1 is SGDLS and CDR2 is YYNGEE. The CDR3 consists of 16 residues.

V gene TRBV5-1 combines with J gene TRBJ2-2; D tentatively reads TRBD1 or TRBD2 (5 bases each). The CDR3 extends over 15 amino acids. V gave up 2 bases and J gave up 1 base, with 9 bases separating them. Germline CDR1 reads SGHRS; CDR2 reads YFSETQ. CDR3 sequence: CASSFMGRNTGELFF. CDR3 in DNA: TGCGCCAGCAGCTTCATGGGACGGAACACCGGGGAGCTGTTTTTT.

This clonotype was detected a few times. This chain joins TRBV30 and TRBJ1-6; D is ambiguous. The germline V gene encodes CDR1 GTSNPN and CDR2 SVGIG (reference sequence). Trimming removed 5 bases at V and 7 bases at J, with 6 bases between. This CDR3 comprises 11 residues. This CDR3 reads CAWAENSPLHF. The CDR3 region has the DNA TGTGCCTGGGCAGAAAATTCACCCCTCCACTTT.

Here the CDR3 DNA reads TGTGCCAGCAGCCCCCCAGGAGGGGTGAACACCGGGGAGCTGTTTTTT. Its protein product is CASSPPGGVNTGELFF. This chain uses TRBV14 with TRBJ2-2, with a tentative D call TRBD2 (6 bases). V lost 4 bases, J lost 1 base, and 13 bases lay in between. CDR1 and CDR2 from the germline V gene are SGHDN and FVKESK. The CDR3 sequence is 16 residues long.

The chain uses TRBV5-4 and TRBJ1-2, with a possible D match to TRBD1 (6 bases). Germline V gene data show CDR1 as SGHNT and CDR2 as YYREEE (reference sequence). V lost 6 bases and J 0 bases, leaving 15 bases between the germline ends. CDR3 length: 15 residues. The CDR3 protein is CASMDSLKANYGYTF. The CDR3 DNA follows: TGTGCCAGCATGGACAGCCTCAAAGCTAACTATGGCTACACCTTC. Full variable domain (missing parts from reference TRBV5-4 and TRBJ1-2): ETGVTQSPTHLIKTRGQQVTLRCSSQSGHNTVSWYQQALGQGPQFIFQYYREEENGRGNFPPRFSGLQFPNYSSELNVNALELDDSALYLCASMDSLKANYGYTFGSGTRLTVV.

In its sample, this clonotype was seen a few times. The rearrangement joins TRBV27 to TRBJ1-5, with no clear D. The CDR3 runs 12 residues. Per germline, CDR1 MNHEY and CDR2 SMNVEV (reference sequence). Deletions cut 3 bases from V and 5 bases from J, with 5 bases between. The CDR3 is CASSFIDQPQHF. The CDR3 DNA reads TGTGCCAGCAGTTTCATCGATCAGCCCCAGCATTTT.

The V call is TRBV20-1, the J call TRBJ2-7, with D possibly being TRBD1 (6 bases). Trimming cost V 0 bases and J 3 bases, with 12 bases left between them. Germline loops: CDR1 DFQATT, CDR2 SNEGSKA (reference sequence). The CDR3 contains 14 residues. The DNA of the CDR3 is TGCAGTGCTAGAGATAGGGGGACAATCTACGAGCAGTACTTC. Its protein product is CSARDRGTIYEQYF.

This clonotype was counted a few times. The chain couples TRBV11-2 to TRBJ1-1, with a tentative D call TRBD1 (6 bases). V was pared by 5 bases and J by 0 bases, with 37 bases between. Germline V CDR1 and CDR2: SGHAT, FQNNGV. This CDR3 has 23 amino acids. CDR3 protein: CASSRSQWQGRRTGGGLNTEAFF. The CDR3 DNA is TGTGCCAGCAGCCGCAGTCAGTGGCAGGGCCGCCGGACGGGCGGGGGGCTGAACACTGAAGCTTTCTTT.

This rearrangement joins TRBV5-1 to TRBJ1-1, with TRBD1 matching over 7 bases. Germline V lookup: CDR1 SGHRS, CDR2 YFSETQ. This CDR3 comprises 14 residues. Trimming at V came to 1 base and at J to 4 bases, leaving 4 bases not matched to a gene. The CDR3 nucleotides read TGCGCCAGCAGCTTGCAACAGGGGTCCACTGAAGCTTTCTTT. Amino acids: CASSLQQGSTEAFF.

A few counts support this clonotype. The V and J genes are TRBV3-1 and TRBJ2-7; the match to TRBD2 covers 12 bases. The CDR3 has 16 amino acids. V lost 3 bases to trimming and J lost 4 bases; unmatched junction nucleotides: 7. CDR1 and CDR2 (germline): LGHDT, YNNKEL (reference sequence). In DNA, the CDR3 is TGTGCCAGCAGCCAGCTAGCGGGAGGGCAGTTATACGAGCAGTACTTC. Translation: CASSQLAGGQLYEQYF.

This clonotype was picked up many times. This chain links TRBV2 with TRBJ2-7; 8 nucleotides match TRBD2. J was trimmed by 2 bases and V by 4 bases; bases with no gene match: 4. Germline values: CDR1 SNHLY, CDR2 FYNNEI. The CDR3 covers 14 residues. The CDR3 reads CASSVAGGAYEQYF. CDR3 nucleotides: TGTGCCAGCAGTGTTGCGGGAGGTGCCTACGAGCAGTACTTC.

The chain has TRBV3-1 and TRBJ1-1; D is unclear. The germline V and J ends were trimmed by 2 bases and 0 bases, with 10 bases remaining between them. Germline values: CDR1 LGHDT, CDR2 YNNKEL (reference sequence). CDR3 length: 15 amino acids. CDR3 bases: TGTGCCAGCAGCCAATTCAGAGAATTGAACACTGAAGCTTTCTTT. Its translation: CASSQFRELNTEAFF.

The V call is TRBV3-1, the J call TRBJ2-5, with TRBD2 matching 9 bases. CDR3 size: 16 residues. V lost 1 base and J lost 7; bases outside the gene matches: 10. CDR1 and CDR2 (germline): LGHDT, YNNKEL (reference sequence). CDR3 coding DNA: TGTGCCAGCAGCCAAGGGTTAGCGGGAGCGGAAGGGACCCAGTACTTC. This encodes CASSQGLAGAEGTQYF.

In this sample, this clonotype turned up many times. The rearrangement links TRBV12-3 or TRBV12-4 to TRBJ2-7; 7 nucleotides agree with TRBD2. The CDR3 sequence is 13 residues long. Trimming removed 7 bases from V and 5 bases from J; junction bases left unmatched: 8. The CDR3 region has the DNA TGTGCCAGCACCCGCGGGGGAAGGGACGAGCAGTACTTC. This sequence encodes CASTRGGRDEQYF.

This clonotype was recorded at least ten times. The chain couples TRBV12-5 to TRBJ1-1, with 8 bases fitting TRBD1. The germline CDR1 and CDR2 sequences are LGHNT and FRNRAP. The CDR3 runs to 13 residues. The V segment lost 2 bases and the J segment 4 bases; nucleotides outside the gene matches: 0. The CDR3 nucleotides are TGTGCTAGTGGTTTGACAGGGGGCACTGAAGCTTTCTTT. It encodes CASGLTGGTEAFF. The full variable domain, with the rest looked up from reference TRBV12-5 and TRBJ1-1, is DARVTQTPRHKVTEMGQEVTMRCQPILGHNTVFWYRQTMMQGLELLAYFRNRAPLDDSGMPKDRFSAEMPDATLATLKIQPSEPRDSAVYFCASGLTGGTEAFFGQGTRLTVV.

The table lists this clonotype with a few counts. The chain employs TRBV2 and TRBJ2-1; the match to TRBD2 covers 11 bases. The trim removed 6 bases at V and 11 bases at J, leaving 12 bases unmatched. The CDR3 covers 15 residues. Germline lookup yields CDR1 SNHLY and CDR2 FYNNEI. DNA for the CDR3: TGTGCCAGCAGGGAGACGACGGGACTAGCGGCAAAGCAGTTCTTC. Amino acids: CASRETTGLAAKQFF.

This chain uses TRBV20-1 with TRBJ1-1, with 7 nucleotides matching TRBD1. This CDR3 is 15 amino acids long. Germline V lookup: CDR1 DFQATT, CDR2 SNEGSKA (reference sequence). V lost 6 bases, J lost 4 bases, and 14 bases stayed unmatched. Written as DNA, the CDR3 is TGCAGTGCAAACGTACAGGGGCGCAGCTTCACTGAAGCTTTCTTT. This sequence encodes CSANVQGRSFTEAFF.

CDR3 DNA sequence: TGTGCCAGCAGCCCCCTGGCAGGGACAATGAACACTGAAGCTTTCTTT. Its protein product is CASSPLAGTMNTEAFF. V usage is TRBV27 and J usage is TRBJ1-1; TRBD1 is a possible D gene (6 bases). The V and J ends lost 6 bases and 0 bases respectively, with 17 bases between them. Germline CDR1 and CDR2: MNHEY and SMNVEV (reference sequence). The CDR3 has 16 amino acids.

The chain links TRBV10-3 to TRBJ2-7; TRBD1 is a possible D gene (6 bases). Germline V gene data show CDR1 as ENHRY and CDR2 as SYGVKD. V lost 1 base and J 2 bases, leaving 12 bases between the germline ends. This CDR3 has 15 amino acids. The CDR3 bases are TGTGCCATCAGTGAGTTCCGGGACACCACCTACGAGCAGTACTTC. It translates to CAISEFRDTTYEQYF.

This clonotype was seen ten or more times. The rearrangement uses TRBV6-1 and TRBJ1-5; TRBD1 matches at 7 bases. The germline CDR1 and CDR2 sequences are MNHNS and SASEGT. V shed 3 bases and J 6 bases; nucleotides not matched to a gene: 11. The CDR3 covers 16 residues. The CDR3 DNA follows: TGTGCCAGCAGTGAGATGACAGGGCGTGCGGGTCAGCCCCAGCATTTT. Amino acids: CASSEMTGRAGQPQHF.

V gene TRBV2 combines with J gene TRBJ2-3, with no clear D. Germline-derived CDR1 and CDR2 are SNHLY and FYNNEI. This CDR3 comprises 12 residues. V lost 10 bases and J 0 bases, leaving 8 bases between the germline ends. CDR3 sequence reads: CATEQSTDTQYF. The CDR3 DNA follows: TGTGCCACCGAGCAGAGCACAGATACGCAGTATTTT.

The rearrangement uses TRBV29-1 and TRBJ2-7; the match to TRBD1 covers 7 bases. This CDR3 spans 15 amino acids. The trim removed 0 bases at V and 2 bases at J, leaving 7 bases unmatched. Per the germline V gene, CDR1 is SQVTM and CDR2 is ANQGSEA. In DNA, the CDR3 is TGCAGCGTTGAAGATCGGGCAGGGGGAACCTACGAGCAGTACTTC. Its translation: CSVEDRAGGTYEQYF.

The chain recombines TRBV25-1 with TRBJ1-1, with 7 bases matching TRBD1. Germline lookup yields CDR1 MGHDK and CDR2 SYGVNS. CDR3 size: 14 residues. The V and J ends lost 3 bases and 5 bases, in that order; junction bases with no gene match: 6. The CDR3 here is CASSDRDSITEAFF. The CDR3 DNA reads as TGTGCCAGCAGTGACCGGGACAGTATAACTGAAGCTTTCTTT.

This clonotype showed up just a few times. The V and J genes are TRBV3-1 and TRBJ1-5; 7 bases agree with TRBD1. This CDR3 has 16 amino acids. CDR1 LGHDT and CDR2 YNNKEL come from the germline V gene (reference sequence). J gave up 1 base and V 1 base, and 4 bases lay outside the gene matches. The CDR3 sequence: CASSQAGQDSNQPQHF. CDR3 nucleotide sequence: TGTGCCAGCAGCCAAGCCGGACAGGACAGCAATCAGCCCCAGCATTTT.

V is TRBV12-3 or TRBV12-4 and J is TRBJ2-7; 8 bases are shared with TRBD2. The CDR3 covers 16 residues. V gave up 8 bases and J gave up 2 bases; unmatched junction bases: 14. The CDR3 sequence: CASGASGYNQTYEQYF. For the CDR3, the DNA is TGTGCCAGCGGGGCTAGCGGGTACAATCAAACCTACGAGCAGTACTTC.

The sample holds a few counts of this clonotype. This chain connects TRBV10-3 to TRBJ1-2; D is unclear. The CDR3 runs 15 residues. CDR1 is ENHRY and CDR2 is SYGVKD in the germline V gene. Trimming cost V 0 bases and J 4 bases, with 12 bases left between them. The CDR3 protein is CAISESTPKLYGYTF. The CDR3 nucleotides are TGTGCCATCAGTGAGTCAACACCAAAACTCTATGGCTACACCTTC.

The chain's CDR3 is CASGFSAAGNTEAFF. CDR3 DNA: TGTGCTAGTGGTTTCTCCGCCGCGGGGAACACTGAAGCTTTCTTT. The chain links TRBV12-5 to TRBJ1-1; D uncertain. Germline CDR1 reads LGHNT; CDR2 reads FRNRAP. This CDR3 has 15 residues. Trimming stripped 3 bases from V and 1 base from J, with 12 bases between.

The rearrangement links TRBV28 to TRBJ1-1, with no clear D. This CDR3 has 14 residues. Germline CDR1 is MDHEN and CDR2 is SYDVKM. Trimming left V 6 bases short and J 0 bases short, with 11 bases between. CDR3 nucleotides: TGTGCCAGCAGGGTTACTTCCATGAACACTGAAGCTTTCTTT. Protein sequence: CASRVTSMNTEAFF.

The chain combines TRBV29-1 with TRBJ2-2; maybe TRBD1 (6 bases). The CDR3 is 13 amino acids. CDR1 and CDR2 from the germline V gene are SQVTM and ANQGSEA. Trimming left V 7 bases short and J 1 base short, with 10 bases between. The CDR3 DNA reads as TGCAGCGCCGGGACACTGAACACCGGGGAGCTGTTTTTT. This encodes CSAGTLNTGELFF.

To note about this clonotype: One junction end does not reproduce the germline sequence, and a read error may be involved. This chain links TRBV30 with TRBJ1-6, with 8 bases fitting TRBD1. The CDR3 contains 14 residues. CDR1 is GTSNPN, CDR2 SVGIG, per germline (reference sequence). The CDR3 DNA reads TGTGCCTGGAGCCTGACAGGGGCTAATTCACCCCTCCATTTT. Its translation is CAWSLTGANSPLHF.